This T cell receptor (beta chain) was recorded in a study of T-cell memory formation after mild COVID-19 (dated by TCRdb to the early 2020s). Context from the whole study: TCR sequence clusters from the two donors were found to be largely donor specific. The cohort was made up of two young adult volunteers, one female and one male, who were previously healthy. In a couple of donors, T-cell clones that expanded and contracted after mild COVID-19 were tracked by sequencing TCRalpha and TCRbeta repertoires over time.

Broad study findings and their caveats: Some responding clones were detected in pre-infection memory, suggesting pre-existing cross-reactive memory T cells joined the SARS-CoV-2 response. The study covered only a couple of mild cases, and larger cohorts including severe cases with pre-infection samples were considered necessary. The second-wave clones that peaked on day 37 were not confirmed to be SARS-CoV-2 specific. Clones that contracted from day 15 to 85 showed balanced CD4/CD8 phenotypes, whereas a second wave of clones that expanded from day 15 to 37 leaned towards CD4+. Contracting CD4+ clones turned up mainly in the CM and EM memory subsets, whereas EMRA was where CD8+ clones were enriched.

Ficoll-Paque density gradient centrifugation was used to isolate PBMCs. CDR1 KGHDR and CDR2 SFDVKD were looked up in the germline V gene. The CDR3 runs 18 amino acids, cysteine and phenylalanine included. Here the CDR3 DNA is all that survives: 54 bases in frame from base 1. Germline trimming amounts to 1 base on V and 4 bases on J, with 8 as the count of junction bases outside the gene matches. TCRdb shows the sequencer as Illumina NovaSeq 6000. cDNA libraries for TCRalpha and TCRbeta were prepared by 5'RACE using constant-segment primers, with sample barcodes and unique molecular identifiers added. Trizol reagent was used to extract RNA from every sample. The libraries were amplified in two PCR steps, and the second step added a second sample barcode and Illumina TruSeq adapters. The libraries were sequenced on an Illumina NovaSeq using 2 x 150 bp paired-end reads. Concerning the study's data processing: Demultiplexing of reads and collapsing into UMI-guided consensus sequences were performed with migec v1.2.7. Using mixcr v2.1.11, the UMI consensuses were aligned to TRA and TRB V and J templates and assembled into clonotypes. A clonotype was counted as expanded or contracted only when both edgeR and NoisET called the clonotype significant, with the noise models trained on biological replicates. edgeR calls used a false discovery rate-adjusted p below 0.01 and a log2 fold-change threshold of 1. As an exploratory analysis of dynamics, PCA with hierarchical clustering was applied to max-normalized trajectories of the 1000 most abundant clonotypes. Separately sequenced CD4+ and CD8+ repertoires were used to assign the CD4 or CD8 phenotype of responding clones. TCRdb trimmed public reads at Q25 via fastp, called clones via MiXCR and kept in-frame beta chains. Each CDR3 protein gets just one entry, which takes the most common genes and DNA from the rows behind it. It is TCRdb's table, rather than the study itself, that gives the V and J calls and clone size. Here the sample has a few hundred thousand distinct CDR3 sequences; about a sixth occur a single time. The ten largest clones take up around 23% of the sample.

This clonotype was counted between two and nine times. The antigen this receptor binds is unknown. No much larger clone exists at a distance of one base, and base qualities are not known. The rearrangement joined TRBV24-1 to TRBJ2-3, and 12 junction bases match TRBD1. The source of this sequence is a man aged 18 to 29 who had mild COVID-19 (a few samples of this study predate the infection). The sample titles of this study are shuffled in the database, so cell type and time point are left out; the donor was told from shared clones. Sequencing was carried out using PBMCs or a T cell subset sorted from them (not recorded which). The nucleotides read TGTGCCACCAGTGATTTTTTGGGGACAGGGGGCGAATCAGATACGCAGTATTTT. The resulting protein is CATSDFLGTGGESDTQYF.